This T cell receptor (beta chain) was captured by sequencing in a study of cytomegalovirus exposure and HLA in healthy donors. Across the whole study: Sequencing of 150 million to 200 million T cells in an earlier analysis found some 100 million unique TCR beta sequences.

The CDR3 is made up of 16 amino acids. In this sample, this clone turned up a few times. Its cognate antigen is unknown. The primer mix had 60 Vbeta and 13 Jbeta primers. Profiled with immunoSEQ multiplex PCR; TCRdb holds only in-frame clones, not every one. The sample carries roughly 92,000 clones, about 8% recorded once. General study findings and limits: Reports indicated that the classifier achieved high specificity and sensitivity in diagnosing cytomegalovirus status. Later work found most CMV-associated TCR beta chains apparently HLA-restricted. Presence/absence analyses rested on an assumption that sequencing depth was roughly uniform across donors.

The chain recombines TRBV21-1 with TRBJ1-6; the table's D call, TRBD1, was not checked against the DNA. TRBV21-1 is flagged as a pseudogene. This sequence was found in a man aged 50 to 59 in good health and CMV-seronegative. Sequencing input: PBMCs. CDR3 in amino acids: CASSKAGGTYNSPLHF. DNA of the CDR3: TGTGCCAGCAGCAAAGCAGGGGGAACCTATAATTCACCCCTCCACTTT.